Listed below are T cell receptor beta chains from one sample, sequenced in a study of cytomegalovirus exposure and HLA in healthy donors. Clones were read by immunoSEQ multiplex PCR, and TCRdb kept only the in-frame ones, dropping some. The sample shows about 160,000 clones, 70% to 90% of them seen only once. The specimen was PBMCs. The source is a woman between 25 and 40 years old in good health and CMV-seronegative. Both conserved end residues are part of each CDR3. The order of the fields is CDR3 length, J gene, D gene, V gene, clone size, CDR3 protein, CDR3 DNA. A D gene is named only where the DNA matches it firmly. Only part of the rows carry a size: once, few, many, or a class if the clone is expanded.

>16|TRBJ2-1|TRBD1|TRBV5-1|.
CASSTGQGPVNNEQFF
TGCGCCAGCAGCACCGGACAGGGACCTGTCAACAATGAGCAGTTCTTC
>15|TRBJ2-1|TRBD2|TRBV6-5|few
CASSWTSGRANEQFF
TGTGCCAGCAGCTGGACTAGCGGGAGGGCCAATGAGCAGTTCTTC
>14|TRBJ2-5|TRBD2|TRBV7-9|.
CASSLVAGGETQYF
TGTGCCAGCAGCTTAGTAGCGGGGGGAGAGACCCAGTACTTC
>16|TRBJ2-3|.|TRBV5-4|.
CASSSTTGRGTDTQYF
TGTGCCAGCAGCTCAACTACAGGGAGAGGCACAGATACGCAGTATTTT
>15|TRBJ1-6|TRBD1|TRBV7-6|.
CASSPSGTGASPLHF
TGTGCCAGCAGCCCTTCCGGGACAGGGGCTTCACCCCTCCACTTT
>16|TRBJ2-3|TRBD2|TRBV12-5|.
CASGLVVAGGPDTQYF
TGTGCTAGTGGTTTGGTAGTAGCGGGAGGACCAGATACGCAGTATTTT
>16|TRBJ2-2|TRBD1|TRBV7-6|.
CASSLAGGQVAGELFF
TGTGCCAGCAGCTTAGCAGGCGGACAGGTGGCCGGGGAGCTGTTTTTT
>13|TRBJ2-3|.|TRBV19|.
CASSISLLDTQYF
TGTGCCAGTAGTATCTCCCTTTTAGATACGCAGTATTTT
>12|TRBJ2-7|.|TRBV28|once
CASSFLSYEQYF
TGTGCCAGCAGTTTCCTTTCCTACGAGCAGTACTTC
>15|TRBJ1-5|.|TRBV11-2|.
CASSLASGGNQPQHF
TGTGCCAGCAGCTTAGCCTCGGGAGGCAATCAGCCCCAGCATTTT
>16|TRBJ1-1|.|TRBV19|.
CASSPYLSTGNTEAFF
TGTGCCAGTAGTCCCTATCTATCCACAGGGAACACTGAAGCTTTCTTT
>13|TRBJ1-2|.|TRBV19|.
CASSSGLSYGYTF
TGTGCCAGTAGTTCAGGGTTGTCCTATGGCTACACCTTC
>13|TRBJ1-1|TRBD1|TRBV27|.
CASSSNRGTEAFF
TGTGCCAGCAGTTCGAACAGGGGTACTGAAGCTTTCTTT
>15|TRBJ2-5|TRBD1|TRBV28|.
CASTHDRGPQETQYF
TGTGCCAGCACGCATGACAGGGGTCCCCAAGAGACCCAGTACTTC
>14|TRBJ1-2|.|TRBV27|.
CASSHPGTNHGYTF
TGTGCCAGCAGTCATCCCGGGACAAACCATGGCTACACCTTC
>15|TRBJ1-1|TRBD1|TRBV11-1|.
CASSLGRGLDTEAFF
TGTGCCAGCAGCTTAGGCAGGGGGCTCGACACTGAAGCTTTCTTT
>12|TRBJ2-5|.|TRBV30|.
CAWSAKAREQYF
TGTGCCTGGAGCGCAAAGGCCCGGGAGCAGTACTTC
>16|TRBJ1-4|TRBD1|TRBV5-1|.
CASSVGQGATNEKLFF
TGCGCCAGCAGCGTGGGACAGGGGGCAACTAATGAAAAACTGTTTTTT
>16|TRBJ1-3|.|TRBV19|.
CASSSGRRFSGNTIYF
TGTGCCAGTAGTTCTGGCAGGAGGTTCTCTGGAAACACCATATATTTT
>11|TRBJ1-6|.|TRBV6-1|few
CASSEPRPLHF
TGTGCCAGCAGTGAACCCAGACCCCTCCACTTT
>14|TRBJ1-1|.|TRBV7-9|few
CASSLSGRNTEAFF
TGTGCCAGCAGCCTATCTGGGAGGAACACTGAAGCTTTCTTT
>15|TRBJ1-2|.|TRBV7-9|.
CASSTQGMLNYGYTF
TGTGCCAGCAGCACCCAGGGAATGCTAAACTATGGCTACACCTTC
>11|TRBJ1-3|.|TRBV29-1|.
CSVAFGNTIYF
TGCAGCGTTGCTTTTGGAAACACCATATATTTT
>15|TRBJ1-1|.|TRBV19|.
CASSIGRLVNTEAFF
TGTGCCAGTAGTATAGGTCGGCTAGTGAACACTGAAGCTTTCTTT
>15|TRBJ2-4|.|TRBV4-1|once
CASSQDQGHENIQYF
TGCGCCAGCAGCCAAGATCAGGGGCACGAAAACATTCAGTACTTC
>15|TRBJ2-7|.|TRBV4-3|.
CASSQERTVHYEQYF
TGCGCCAGCAGCCAAGAAAGGACAGTCCACTACGAGCAGTACTTC
>14|TRBJ2-2|TRBD1|TRBV5-1|.
CASSRQGRTGELFF
TGCGCCAGCAGCCGACAGGGACGAACCGGGGAGCTGTTTTTT
>15|TRBJ2-5|TRBD2|TRBV9|.
CASSVASGGSYTQYF
TGTGCCAGCAGCGTAGCCAGCGGGGGATCGTACACCCAGTACTTC
>17|TRBJ2-5|.|TRBV28|.
CASSLGGGAPQEETQYF
TGTGCCAGCAGTTTAGGCGGTGGGGCTCCTCAAGAAGAGACCCAGTACTTC
>15|TRBJ1-2|.|TRBV19|.
CASSNSSTRNYGYTF
TGTGCCAGTAGTAACTCCTCGACACGGAACTATGGCTACACCTTC
>15|TRBJ2-3|TRBD2|TRBV29-1|.
CSVEDRLAATDTQYF
TGCAGCGTTGAAGATCGACTAGCGGCCACAGATACGCAGTATTTT
>14|TRBJ1-2|TRBD1|TRBV2|.
CASSSGTGAVGYTF
TGTGCCAGCAGTTCCGGGACAGGGGCTGTCGGCTACACCTTC
>13|TRBJ2-7|.|TRBV27|once
CASSLTPGIEQYF
TGTGCCAGCAGTTTAACCCCGGGAATCGAGCAGTACTTC
>14|TRBJ1-2|TRBD1|TRBV7-2|.
CAGSSRQGEGGYTF
TGTGCCGGCAGCTCCCGACAGGGCGAGGGTGGCTACACCTTC
>9|TRBJ2-7|.|TRBV7-6|.
CARGYEQYF
TGTGCCCGGGGGTACGAGCAGTACTTC
>15|TRBJ1-4|TRBD1|TRBV5-1|.
CASSLAGGTNEKLFF
TGCGCCAGCAGCTTAGCAGGGGGGACTAATGAAAAACTGTTTTTT
>18|TRBJ2-4|TRBD2|TRBV25-1|.
CASSELTSGGAVKNIQYF
TGTGCCAGCAGTGAACTGACTAGCGGGGGGGCAGTCAAAAACATTCAGTACTTC
>15|TRBJ1-2|TRBD1|TRBV28|.
CASSAIPGQGLLGTF
TGTGCCAGCAGTGCAATTCCGGGACAGGGACTTCTGGGGACCTTC
>14|TRBJ2-7|.|TRBV5-1|.
CASSLDWGPYEQYF
TGCGCCAGCAGCTTGGACTGGGGGCCGTACGAGCAGTACTTC
>13|TRBJ2-4|.|TRBV10-3|.
CAISETTENIQYF
TGTGCCATCAGTGAGACGACAGAAAACATTCAGTACTTC
>15|TRBJ1-2|.|TRBV6-1|.
CASSEWSRLNYGYTF
TGTGCCAGCAGTGAATGGTCTCGACTTAACTATGGCTACACCTTC
>14|TRBJ1-4|TRBD1|TRBV2|.
CASRVGQGHGKLFF
TGTGCCAGCAGAGTTGGACAGGGACACGGAAAACTGTTTTTT
>14|TRBJ2-3|TRBD2|TRBV5-4|.
CASSFGLDTDTQYF
TGTGCCAGCAGCTTTGGACTAGATACAGATACGCAGTATTTT
>13|TRBJ2-2|.|TRBV6-1|.
CASSRGWTGELFF
TGTGCCAGCAGTAGAGGGTGGACCGGGGAGCTGTTTTTT
>17|TRBJ1-2|TRBD1|TRBV7-8|.
CASRVTRDRGPNYGYTF
TGTGCCAGCAGAGTGACGCGGGACAGGGGGCCTAACTATGGCTACACCTTC
>14|TRBJ1-1|TRBD1|TRBV27|.
CASSRAGGNTEAFF
TGTGCCAGCAGTAGAGCAGGGGGGAACACTGAAGCTTTCTTT